The 21 T cell receptor beta chains below come from one sample, sequenced in a study of T cell responses to AZD1222 COVID-19 vaccine. Measured with immunoSEQ multiplex PCR; TCRdb has only the in-frame clones, and not every one. The data contain roughly 140,000 clones, about 81% of them singletons. This sample comprised peripheral blood, obtained on day 0 of MenACWY control vaccination. These receptors were collected from an adult in good health.

This rearrangement joins TRBV4-2 to TRBJ1-1; TRBD1 matches at 7 bases. Per germline, CDR1 LGHNA and CDR2 YNFKEQ. The V and J ends lost 3 bases and 1 base, in that order; junction bases with no gene match: 11. This CDR3 is 17 amino acids long. CDR3 DNA: TGTGCCAGCAGCCATTCCACCAGGGGGAGTGGGAACACTGAAGCTTTCTTT. This gives the protein CASSHSTRGSGNTEAFF.

V is TRBV2 and J is TRBJ1-1, with TRBD1 as a possible D gene (6 bases). The V end was cut by 1 base, the J end by 2 bases, with 11 bases between. Germline assignment: CDR1 SNHLY and CDR2 FYNNEI. The CDR3 has 15 amino acids. CDR3 protein: CASSEDTGFNTEAFF. CDR3 DNA: TGTGCCAGCAGTGAAGATACAGGGTTTAACACTGAAGCTTTCTTT. Full variable domain (rest looked up from reference TRBV2 and TRBJ1-1): EPEVTQTPSHQVTQMGQEVILRCVPISNHLYFYWYRQILGQKVEFLVSFYNNEISEKSEIFDDQFSVERPDGSNFTLKIRSTKLEDSAMYFCASSEDTGFNTEAFFGQGTRLTVV.

This clone is a singleton in its sample. This chain uses TRBV2 with TRBJ2-7; 10 nucleotides line up with TRBD1. CDR3 length: 14 amino acids. V lost 11 bases to trimming and J lost 4 bases; unmatched junction nucleotides: 11. CDR1 is SNHLY, CDR2 FYNNEI, per germline. In DNA form, the CDR3 reads TGTGCCTCTAAAGGGACAGGGGATAGTTACGAGCAGTACTTC. Its translation is CASKGTGDSYEQYF.

CDR3 bases: TGTGCCACGAAGGTCTCTGGGGCCAACGTCCTGACTTTC. Protein: CATKVSGANVLTF. This chain uses TRBV6-5 with TRBJ2-6; D is unresolved. There are 13 residues in the CDR3. The germline V gene encodes CDR1 MNHEY and CDR2 SVGAGI. V shed 10 bases and J shed 0 bases, with 7 bases lying between them.

This chain connects TRBV19 to TRBJ1-1; TRBD1 is a possible D gene (6 bases). Germline lookup yields CDR1 LNHDA and CDR2 SQIVND (reference sequence). Trimming cost V 5 bases and J 4 bases, with 11 bases left between them. The CDR3 is made up of 13 amino acids. The CDR3 nucleotides read TGTGCCAGTAGTGCCGTCAGGGGCACTGAAGCTTTCTTT. Translating it yields CASSAVRGTEAFF.

The chain carries TRBV6-1 and TRBJ1-5, with D uncertain. CDR1 MNHNS and CDR2 SASEGT come from the germline V gene. CDR3 size: 12 residues. Trimming shortened V by 2 bases and J by 7 bases, and 6 bases separated the two germline ends. The CDR3 region is CASSELGQPQHF. CDR3 nucleotide sequence: TGTGCCAGCAGTGAATTGGGGCAGCCCCAGCATTTT.

This clone was seen a handful of times. This chain uses TRBV21-1 with TRBJ2-2; no DNA check was done on the table's D call, TRBD1. TRBV21-1 is a pseudogene segment. CDR3 size: 18 residues. The CDR3 DNA reads TGTGCCAGCAGCACCGATCCACAGGGGCCCTCGAACACCGGGGAGCTGTTTTTT. It encodes CASSTDPQGPSNTGELFF.

CDR3 sequence: CASSIRGARGNTEAFF. CDR3 DNA: TGTGCCAGCAGCATCCGGGGGGCACGGGGGAACACTGAAGCTTTCTTT. V usage is TRBV13 and J usage is TRBJ1-1, with D possibly TRBD1 on 6 matching bases. The germline CDR1 and CDR2 sequences are PRHDT and FYEKMQ (reference sequence). V was trimmed by 5 bases and J by 1 base, leaving 17 bases between them. The CDR3 has 16 amino acids.

The chain has TRBV18 and TRBJ1-1; no clear D gene. V dropped 2 bases and J dropped 7 bases, with 11 bases sitting between them. This CDR3 contains 13 residues. Germline loops: CDR1 KGHSH, CDR2 LQKENI. CDR3 residues: CASSPRAGYEAFF. CDR3 nucleotide sequence: TGTGCCAGCTCACCAAGGGCGGGTTATGAAGCTTTCTTT.

The genes are TRBV3-1 (or the pseudogene TRBV3-2) and TRBJ1-2, with TRBD1 matching 8 bases. This CDR3 region has 14 residues. After removal of 3 bases from V and 4 bases from J, the junction contained 4 bases not matched to a gene. In germline, CDR1 is LGHDT, CDR2 YNNKEL (reference sequence). The CDR3: CASSHRGPGYGYTF. The CDR3 DNA reads as TGTGCCAGCAGCCACAGGGGGCCCGGCTATGGCTACACCTTC.

J is TRBJ2-7 and V is TRBV5-1, with 7 nucleotides matching TRBD1. The CDR3 spans 13 residues. The V gene's germline CDR1 is SGHRS and CDR2 YFSETQ. V lost 2 bases and J lost 4; bases outside the gene matches: 3. The CDR3, as DNA: TGCGCCAGCAGCTTCGGACAGGCGTACGAGCAGTACTTC. This codes for CASSFGQAYEQYF.

A single count supports this clone. CDR3 sequence: CASSLQGFGTFF. In nucleotides, the CDR3 is TGCGCCAGCAGCTTACAGGGCTTCGGGACTTTCTTT. The chain joins TRBV5-1 to TRBJ1-1, with D perhaps TRBD1 (6 bases). This CDR3 contains 12 residues. Germline CDR1 SGHRS, CDR2 YFSETQ. V lost 2 bases to trimming and J lost 12 bases, with 14 bases between them.

The chain carries TRBV6-6 and TRBJ2-5, with a weak D call TRBD1 (5 bases). The CDR3 is 14 amino acids. Germline V gene data show CDR1 as MNHNY and CDR2 as SVGAGI (reference sequence). The germline V and J ends were trimmed by 6 bases and 3 bases, with 14 bases remaining between them. The CDR3 is CASSQSRAKETQYF. Written as DNA, the CDR3 is TGTGCCAGCAGCCAAAGCAGGGCCAAAGAGACCCAGTACTTC.

The rearrangement uses TRBV19 and TRBJ2-3; possible D gene TRBD1, 5 bases. CDR1 and CDR2 (germline): LNHDA, SQIVND (reference sequence). The length of the CDR3 is 16 residues. V was cut by 1 base and J by 0 bases, with 11 bases left in between. The chain's CDR3 is CASSIVGHPSTDTQYF. The CDR3 coding sequence is TGTGCCAGTAGTATAGTTGGACACCCAAGCACAGATACGCAGTATTTT.

This clone was observed a few times. This sequence joins TRBV27 and TRBJ2-7, with a possible D match to TRBD2 (6 bases). V lost 2 bases, J lost 4 bases, and 12 bases lay in between. Looked up from germline, CDR1 is MNHEY and CDR2 is SMNVEV (reference sequence). CDR3 length: 14 amino acids. The CDR3 DNA reads as TGTGCCAGCAGTTTAATGGGGGGTGGGTACGAGCAGTACTTC. Protein product: CASSLMGGGYEQYF.

The chain employs TRBV7-2 and TRBJ1-1, with 9 bases that match TRBD1. The J segment lost 1 base and the V segment lost 6 bases, leaving 6 bases of the junction unmatched. The CDR3 loop spans 15 amino acids. Germline V gives CDR1 SGHTA, CDR2 FQGNSA. Written as DNA, the CDR3 is TGTGCCAGCAGTTACCTGGGACAGGGGAACACTGAAGCTTTCTTT. Its translation is CASSYLGQGNTEAFF. The full variable domain, in which reference TRBV7-2 and TRBJ1-1 provide the parts outside the CDR3, is GAGVSQSPSNKVTEKGKDVELRCDPISGHTALYWYRQSLGQGLEFLIYFQGNSAPDKSGLPSDRFSAERTGGSVSTLTIQRTQQEDSAVYLCASSYLGQGNTEAFFGQGTRLTVV.

This chain links TRBV2 with TRBJ1-5; D perhaps matches TRBD1 (6 bases). The V gene's germline CDR1 is SNHLY and CDR2 FYNNEI. The CDR3 is 14 amino acids. With 3 bases removed from V and 3 bases from J, the gap between germline ends came to 9 bases. The CDR3 reads CASSETGYNQPQHF. CDR3 nucleotides: TGTGCCAGCAGTGAGACAGGATACAATCAGCCCCAGCATTTT.

V usage is TRBV6-4 and J usage is TRBJ2-2, with 10 bases identical to TRBD1. The germline V gene has CDR1 MRHNA and CDR2 SNTAGT. Germline trimming cut 6 bases from V and 1 base from J; bases unmatched to any gene: 8. The CDR3 spans 17 residues. CDR3 sequence (DNA): TGTGCCAGCAGCGTAAACGGACAGGGGGAGAACACCGGGGAGCTGTTTTTT. The encoded protein is CASSVNGQGENTGELFF.

V is TRBV5-8 and J is TRBJ2-1; D possibly matches TRBD1 or TRBD2 (6 bases each). The CDR3 runs to 16 residues. From germline, CDR1 is SGHTS and CDR2 YDEGEE. Trimming stripped 1 base from V and 0 bases from J, with 11 bases between. The DNA for the CDR3 is TGTGCCAGCAGCTTGTTCGGGGGCGTCTCCTACAATGAGCAGTTCTTC. It translates to CASSLFGGVSYNEQFF.

This clone was found a few times. The V and J genes are TRBV6-5 and TRBJ1-6; D may be TRBD1 (5 bases). CDR1 and CDR2 (germline): MNHEY, SVGAGI. This CDR3 is built from 15 residues. V lost 2 bases to trimming and J lost 7 bases, with 12 bases between them. For the CDR3, the DNA is TGTGCCAGCAGTTACAATTCCGGGGGGAATTCACCCCTCCACTTT. Its translation is CASSYNSGGNSPLHF.

The J gene is TRBJ2-4, the V gene TRBV20-1; D not resolved. Germline CDR1 reads DFQATT; CDR2 reads SNEGSKA (reference sequence). This CDR3 is 12 amino acids long. The V end lost 3 bases, the J end lost 5 bases, and 8 bases lay between the germline ends. The CDR3 nucleotides are TGCAGTGCTAGTACACGGGAAAACATTCAGTACTTC. It is translated as CSASTRENIQYF.